These T cell receptor beta chains were read from a single sample in a study of blood T cell repertoires in COVID-19. The assay was immunoSEQ multiplex PCR, and TCRdb's table has in-frame clones only and misses some. The sample comprises approximately 400,000 clones, around 87% of which are singletons, and approximately 1.3% rests with the top ten. Sample: PBMCs or T cells enriched from blood (not recorded which). These receptors originate from a man younger than 40 who had recovered from COVID-19. Both conserved end residues are part of each CDR3. The order of the fields is D gene, J gene, V gene, CDR3 DNA, CDR3 protein. D genes are given only for firm matches.

d_gene: TRBD1
j_gene: TRBJ1-5
v_gene: TRBV28
CDR3nt: TGTGCCAGCAGCCTTCGGACAGGTTTTTATAGCAATCAGCCCCAGCATTTT
CDR3aa: CASSLRTGFYSNQPQHF

d_gene: TRBD1
j_gene: TRBJ1-4
v_gene: TRBV12-5
CDR3nt: TGTGCTAGTGGTACCAGGGGGACTAATGAAAAACTGTTTTTT
CDR3aa: CASGTRGTNEKLFF

d_gene: TRBD1
j_gene: TRBJ2-3
v_gene: TRBV4-3
CDR3nt: TGCGCCAGCAGCCAGGGACAGGGGGAAGGTCTTACGCAGTATTTT
CDR3aa: CASSQGQGEGLTQYF

d_gene: TRBD1
j_gene: TRBJ1-1
v_gene: TRBV6-5
CDR3nt: TGTGCCAGCAGTTACCTCGGACAGGGTGACACTGAAGCTTTCTTT
CDR3aa: CASSYLGQGDTEAFF

d_gene: TRBD2
j_gene: TRBJ2-2
v_gene: TRBV7-2
CDR3nt: TGTGCCAGCAGCTTAGGGACTAGCTTAAGCGGGGAGCTGTTTTTT
CDR3aa: CASSLGTSLSGELFF

d_gene: .
j_gene: TRBJ1-3
v_gene: TRBV7-9
CDR3nt: TGTGCCAGCAGCTCAGCCAGAAGAAACACCATATATTTT
CDR3aa: CASSSARRNTIYF

d_gene: .
j_gene: TRBJ1-2
v_gene: TRBV27
CDR3nt: TGTGCCAGCAGTTTATTTTCCCGCCAGGGGATTTATGGCTACACCTTC
CDR3aa: CASSLFSRQGIYGYTF

d_gene: TRBD2
j_gene: TRBJ2-5
v_gene: TRBV10-1
CDR3nt: TGCGCCAGCAGCCAACGAGGGCTAGCGGGGGGTAGGGCCCAGTACTTC
CDR3aa: CASSQRGLAGGRAQYF

d_gene: .
j_gene: TRBJ2-5
v_gene: TRBV11-3
CDR3nt: TGTGCCAGCAGCCCGCCTAGCGAGAAGACCCAGTACTTC
CDR3aa: CASSPPSEKTQYF

d_gene: .
j_gene: TRBJ2-7
v_gene: TRBV10-3
CDR3nt: TGTGCCATCAGTGGGGTGAGGGAGACCTACGAGCAGTACTTC
CDR3aa: CAISGVRETYEQYF